This entry describes one T cell receptor (beta chain). TCRdb's copy holds only in-frame clones and misses some; the assay was immunoSEQ multiplex PCR. The data show roughly 330,000 clones, with 60% to 80% seen just once and roughly 6% held by the top ten. The data belong to a study of cytotoxic CD8 clonotypes in ibrutinib-treated CLL. The ends lost 0 bases at V and 4 bases at J; junction bases unmatched: 6. CDR1 is SGHRS, CDR2 YFSETQ, per germline. CDR3 length equals 16 residues. The chain has TRBV5-1 and TRBJ2-3; TRBD2 matches 9 bases. Sequenced material: PBMCs, taken after 36 months of ibrutinib treatment. The source is a human donor with chronic lymphocytic leukemia. In DNA, the CDR3 is TGCGCCAGCAGCTTGGCCGGCGGGAGGGCCTCAGATACGCAGTATTTT. Encoded protein: CASSLAGGRASDTQYF. Variable domain in full (rest from reference TRBV5-1 and TRBJ2-3): KAGVTQTPRYLIKTRGQQVTLSCSPISGHRSVSWYQQTPGQGLQFLFEYFSETQRNKGNFPGRFSGRQFSNSRSEMNVSTLELGDSALYLCASSLAGGRASDTQYFGPGTRLTVL.